This section outlines one T cell receptor beta chain sequence together with its context. What it binds is unknown. CD8+CD57+ cell expansion had been shown by flow cytometry in patients chosen for sequencing. Each patient gave a blood sample that was collected before any therapy had been received. The data were taken from a study of CD8+CD57+ T cells in acquired aplastic anemia. Study-level background: Sorting CD4+ and CD8+ cells gave DNA averaging about 3.3 ug.

Germline-derived CDR1 and CDR2 are SGHVS and FNYEAQ. The CDR3 spans 12 residues. Trimming pared 8 bases from V and 0 bases from J, leaving 4 bases between. Study-wide findings and caveats: Patients and controls turned out to have 25 to 35 CD8+ CDR3 sequences in common. Between the patient and control groups, CD8+ Simpson's diversity did not differ significantly.

Genomic DNA, the template, was used for profiling of the TCR beta VDJ and CDR3. A single record per CDR3 protein comes from TCRdb applying MiXCR to the reads. Of hundreds of thousands of distinct CDR3 sequences listed, over 25% were seen once; the top ten hold nearly 0.85%. Specimen: sorted CD4+, CD8+, or CD8+CD57+ T cells (not recorded which) from PBMCs. The chain combines TRBV7-6 with TRBJ2-2; D unclear. This TCR derives from a human donor with aplastic anemia. In DNA, the CDR3 is TGTGCCAGCGGGGCGAACACCGGGGAGCTGTTTTTT. Protein product: CASGANTGELFF.